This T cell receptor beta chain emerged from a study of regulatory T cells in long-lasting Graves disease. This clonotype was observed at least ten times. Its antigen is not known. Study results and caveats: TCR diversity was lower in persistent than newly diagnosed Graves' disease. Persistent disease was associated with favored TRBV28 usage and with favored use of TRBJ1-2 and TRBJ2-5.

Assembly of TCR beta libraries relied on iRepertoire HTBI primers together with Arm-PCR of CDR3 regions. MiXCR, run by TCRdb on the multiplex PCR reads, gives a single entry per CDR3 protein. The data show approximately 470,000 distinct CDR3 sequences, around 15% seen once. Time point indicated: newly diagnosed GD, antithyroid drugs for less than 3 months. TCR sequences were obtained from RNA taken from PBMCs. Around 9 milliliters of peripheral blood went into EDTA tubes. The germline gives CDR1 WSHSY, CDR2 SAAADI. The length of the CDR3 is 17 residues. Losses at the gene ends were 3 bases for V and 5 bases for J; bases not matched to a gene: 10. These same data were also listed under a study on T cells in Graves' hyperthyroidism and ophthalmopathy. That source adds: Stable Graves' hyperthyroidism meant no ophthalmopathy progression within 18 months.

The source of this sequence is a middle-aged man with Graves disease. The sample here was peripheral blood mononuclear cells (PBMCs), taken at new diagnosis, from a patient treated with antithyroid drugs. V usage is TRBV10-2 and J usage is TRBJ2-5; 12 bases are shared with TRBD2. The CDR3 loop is CASSDPSGRAQFETQYF. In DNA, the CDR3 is TGCGCCAGCAGTGACCCTAGCGGGAGGGCCCAGTTCGAGACCCAGTACTTC.